These 4 T cell receptor beta chains were all obtained from the same sample, sequenced in a study of CD8 T cells in ankylosing spondylitis. TCRdb called the 5' RACE reads again in MiXCR, with one record for every CDR3 protein. The sample includes about 200,000 distinct CDR3 sequences, roughly 25% of them seen just once. The specimen sequenced was blood, either unsorted or a sorted T cell fraction (not recorded which). Source of these receptors: a male donor with ankylosing spondylitis or in good health (not recorded which).

This clonotype was counted many times. This rearrangement joins TRBV6-1 to TRBJ1-3; D might be TRBD1 (6 bases). The germline CDR1 and CDR2 sequences are MNHNS and SASEGT. V was cut by 6 bases and J by 5 bases, with 17 bases left in between. CDR3 length equals 15 residues. The CDR3 DNA reads as TGTGCCAGCAGGGGCGCAGGGGACCGACGAAACACCATATATTTT. Amino acids: CASRGAGDRRNTIYF.

In its sample, this clonotype was seen many times. CDR3 nucleotide sequence: TGTGCCAGCAGCTTAGCGGGTTTCACAGATACGCAGTATTTT. Translation gives CASSLAGFTDTQYF. The chain has TRBV7-2 and TRBJ2-3; unclear D gene. Trimming removed 0 bases at V and 2 bases at J, with 6 bases between. The length of the CDR3 is 14 residues. Germline loops: CDR1 SGHTA, CDR2 FQGNSA.

Turning to this clonotype: Given a much more abundant clone one base away, this may be a read error. The V call is TRBV12-3 or TRBV12-4, the J call TRBJ2-3; TRBD2 matches at 10 bases. The CDR3 runs 15 residues. The trim removed 5 bases at V and 4 bases at J, leaving 6 bases unmatched. CDR3 sequence: CASSPSGRLADTQYF. The CDR3 nucleotides read TGTGCCAGCAGTCCTAGCGGGAGATTAGCAGATACGCAGTATTTT.

This clonotype came up many times. For the CDR3, the DNA is TGTGCCAGCAGCCAAGAGGGGTATTACACTGAAGCTTTCTTT. Translation: CASSQEGYYTEAFF. V and J are TRBV4-2 and TRBJ1-1; D call uncertain. This CDR3 region has 14 residues. CDR1 is LGHNA, CDR2 YNFKEQ, per germline. V was clipped by 0 bases and J by 3 bases, with 8 bases between them.